Each of the 30 T cell receptor beta chains below was sequenced from the same sample in a study of T cell responses to AZD1222 COVID-19 vaccine. Clones were read by immunoSEQ multiplex PCR, and TCRdb kept only the in-frame ones, dropping some. The table shows some 160,000 clones, with more than 85% occurring only once. Sequenced material: peripheral blood, taken on day 0 of AZD1222 vaccination. The source of these receptors is an adult in good health.

This chain joins TRBV6-2 or TRBV6-3 and TRBJ2-7; D not certain. Trimming took off 6 bases at V and 1 base at J, with 4 bases between the two ends. CDR3 length equals 11 residues. Germline-derived CDR1 and CDR2 are MNHEY and SVGEGT. As DNA, the CDR3 is TGTGCCAGCAGCAATTCCTACGAGCAGTACTTC. Protein product: CASSNSYEQYF.

The rearrangement links TRBV19 to TRBJ2-5, with D possibly being TRBD2 (5 bases). The germline CDR1 and CDR2 sequences are LNHDA and SQIVND (reference sequence). The germline V and J ends were trimmed by 4 bases and 4 bases, with 28 bases remaining between them. CDR3 length: 19 amino acids. The CDR3 sequence is CASSKPREQRSKVRETQYF. The CDR3 DNA reads TGTGCCAGTAGTAAACCCCGGGAACAAAGATCAAAGGTTAGAGAGACCCAGTACTTC.

V usage is TRBV3-1 (or the pseudogene TRBV3-2) and J usage is TRBJ2-7, with D tentatively TRBD1 or TRBD2 (6 bases each). The ends were cut back, 4 bases at V and 7 bases at J, with 14 bases in the middle. Germline values: CDR1 LGHDT, CDR2 YNNKEL (reference sequence). The length of the CDR3 is 13 residues. CDR3 residues: CASSPGAGREQYF. CDR3 DNA: TGTGCCAGCAGCCCGGGGGCCGGGAGAGAGCAGTACTTC.

The genes are TRBV5-6 and TRBJ2-1; D tentatively fits TRBD1 or TRBD2 (5 bases each). CDR1 is SGHDT, CDR2 YYEEEE, per germline. The CDR3 runs to 14 residues. V lost 3 bases and J lost 10, with 17 bases in between. The CDR3 nucleotides are TGTGCCAGCAGCTCCCGGGACCGAAGGTTCGAGCAGTTCTTC. Translating gives CASSSRDRRFEQFF.

The rearrangement uses TRBV5-4 and TRBJ1-2; D not certain. Trimming took 2 bases from V and 4 from J, leaving 6 bases between them. Germline assignment: CDR1 SGHNT and CDR2 YYREEE (reference sequence). The length of the CDR3 is 12 residues. Here the CDR3 reads CASSLMGYGYTF. The DNA for the CDR3 is TGTGCCAGCAGCTTAATGGGCTATGGCTACACCTTC.

This sequence joins TRBV5-6 and TRBJ2-7, with TRBD2 as a possible D gene (5 bases). The CDR3 loop spans 12 amino acids. V lost 0 bases to trimming and J lost 7 bases, with 8 bases between them. Germline V gene sequence: CDR1 SGHDT, CDR2 YYEEEE. CDR3 amino acids: CASSLATGEQYF. Written as DNA, the CDR3 is TGTGCCAGCAGCTTGGCCACGGGGGAGCAGTACTTC.

The chain has TRBV6-5 and TRBJ1-2; D may be TRBD1 (5 bases). The CDR3 consists of 13 residues. V was pared by 10 bases and J by 8 bases, with 20 bases between. Germline-derived CDR1 and CDR2 are MNHEY and SVGAGI. CDR3 sequence reads: CATGRPISGGYTF. Written as DNA, the CDR3 is TGTGCCACGGGACGTCCTATTTCGGGCGGCTACACCTTC.

This chain connects TRBV3-1 (or the pseudogene TRBV3-2) to TRBJ1-1, with TRBD1 matching over 7 bases. V was clipped by 4 bases and J by 4 bases; unmatched bases: 6. The germline CDR1 and CDR2 sequences are LGHDT and YNNKEL (reference sequence). The length of the CDR3 is 14 residues. Here the CDR3 reads CASSPPGGGTEAFF. DNA for the CDR3: TGTGCCAGCAGCCCCCCAGGGGGGGGCACTGAAGCTTTCTTT.

The V call is TRBV30, the J call TRBJ1-4; unclear D gene. Germline CDR1 is GTSNPN and CDR2 is SVGIG (reference sequence). Trimming took off 8 bases at V and 6 bases at J, with 13 bases between the two ends. This CDR3 has 12 amino acids. CDR3 loop: CAAGWGYEKLFF. CDR3 DNA sequence: TGTGCCGCGGGGTGGGGATATGAAAAACTGTTTTTT.

The rearrangement links TRBV6-6 to TRBJ1-3; D ambiguous. The V end lost 11 bases, the J end lost 3 bases, and 17 bases lay between the germline ends. Looked up from germline, CDR1 is MNHNY and CDR2 is SVGAGI (reference sequence). The CDR3 has 14 amino acids. The CDR3 region is CASARAEGGNTIYF. DNA of the CDR3: TGTGCCTCAGCTCGGGCGGAAGGTGGAAACACCATATATTTT.

This sequence joins TRBV6-5 and TRBJ2-7; D gene ambiguous. V was clipped by 0 bases and J by 0 bases, with 9 bases between them. The CDR3 has 15 residues. The germline gives CDR1 MNHEY, CDR2 SVGAGI. The CDR3 protein is CASSYSTMGSYEQYF. The CDR3 nucleotides are TGTGCCAGCAGTTACTCGACCATGGGCTCCTACGAGCAGTACTTC.

The chain carries TRBV13 and TRBJ2-7; D gene uncertain. Germline CDR1 is PRHDT and CDR2 is FYEKMQ (reference sequence). This CDR3 is 13 amino acids long. The V gene lost 4 bases and the J gene lost 5 bases, with 12 bases spanning the gap. The CDR3 protein is CASSSRGRDEQYF. The CDR3 region has the DNA TGTGCCAGCAGCTCCCGAGGTAGGGACGAGCAGTACTTC.

The rearrangement links TRBV10-1 to TRBJ2-3, with TRBD2 matching over 7 bases. The CDR3 loop spans 15 amino acids. V lost 0 bases and J lost 4; bases outside the gene matches: 4. The V gene's germline CDR1 is WNHNN and CDR2 SYGVQD (reference sequence). The CDR3 nucleotides read TGCGCCAGCAGTGAGTCGGGGGGGAAAGCAGATACGCAGTATTTT. The encoded protein is CASSESGGKADTQYF.

This chain links TRBV3-1 (or the pseudogene TRBV3-2) with TRBJ2-6; a weak D match, TRBD2 (5 bases). The CDR3 spans 17 residues. The germline V gene has CDR1 LGHDT and CDR2 YNNKEL (reference sequence). V shed 7 bases and J shed 4 bases, with 20 bases lying between them. In DNA form, the CDR3 reads TGTGCCAGCACCCCAACGGCGCAGCGAGGGGGGGCCAACGTCCTGACTTTC. Encoded protein: CASTPTAQRGGANVLTF.

The chain combines TRBV28 with TRBJ1-4, with 7 bases fitting TRBD1. Germline values: CDR1 MDHEN, CDR2 SYDVKM. The CDR3 is 13 amino acids. The CDR3 nucleotides read TGTGCTTCAGGAGGGACAGTTAATGAAAAACTGTTTTTT. This sequence encodes CASGGTVNEKLFF.

This clone was picked up one time. The chain is built from TRBV11-2 and TRBJ2-5, with 8 bases matching TRBD1. This CDR3 has 15 residues. After removal of 5 bases from V and 3 bases from J, the junction contained 8 bases not matched to a gene. The germline V gene encodes CDR1 SGHAT and CDR2 FQNNGV. DNA for the CDR3: TGTGCCAGCAGCCCGGGGGCAGGGGGCGAAGAGACCCAGTACTTC. It specifies CASSPGAGGEETQYF.

This chain connects TRBV5-4 to TRBJ2-6; D not certain. This CDR3 is 15 amino acids long. CDR1 is SGHNT, CDR2 YYREEE, per germline (reference sequence). V was shortened by 3 bases and J by 0 bases, with 7 bases between the two germline ends. CDR3 coding DNA: TGTGCCAGCAGCTCGAAAAGCTCTGGGGCCAACGTCCTGACTTTC. This translates into CASSSKSSGANVLTF.

The chain carries TRBV21-1 and TRBJ2-5; the table's D call, TRBD1, has no DNA check behind it. TRBV21-1 is a pseudogene segment. The CDR3 runs 17 residues. The CDR3: CASSKDCTGQNQETQYF. The DNA of the CDR3 is TGTGCCAGCAGCAAAGATTGTACTGGGCAGAACCAAGAGACCCAGTACTTC.

This chain links TRBV5-6 with TRBJ1-1, with 7 bases fitting TRBD1. The trim removed 5 bases at V and 4 bases at J, leaving 8 bases unmatched. This CDR3 is 14 amino acids long. CDR1 is SGHDT, CDR2 YYEEEE, per germline. The CDR3 region is CASRQTGFGTEAFF. The CDR3 DNA reads as TGTGCCAGCAGACAGACAGGGTTCGGCACTGAAGCTTTCTTT.

V and J are TRBV29-1 and TRBJ2-2; TRBD2 matches 10 bases. The CDR3 extends over 16 amino acids. V lost 4 bases to trimming and J lost 1 base; unmatched junction nucleotides: 6. Germline V lookup: CDR1 SQVTM, CDR2 ANQGSEA. CDR3 in amino acids: CSVALRTSGNTGELFF. CDR3 sequence (DNA): TGCAGCGTTGCACTAAGGACTAGCGGGAACACCGGGGAGCTGTTTTTT.

The J gene is TRBJ2-1, the V gene TRBV24-1; 10 positions agree with TRBD2. This CDR3 is built from 16 residues. The trim removed 4 bases at V and 4 bases at J, leaving 6 bases unmatched. The V gene's germline CDR1 is KGHDR and CDR2 SFDVKD. This chain's CDR3 is CATSDTGTSEYNEQFF. As DNA, the CDR3 is TGTGCCACCAGTGACACCGGGACTAGCGAGTACAATGAGCAGTTCTTC.

The chain employs TRBV7-2 and TRBJ2-3, with D possibly TRBD1 on 6 matching bases. Trimming removed 5 bases from V and 4 bases from J, with 10 bases in between. The CDR3 length is 13 residues. The germline CDR1 and CDR2 sequences are SGHTA and FQGNSA. The CDR3 coding sequence is TGTGCCAGCAGCCGTCAGGGGTCAGATACGCAGTATTTT. Translating it yields CASSRQGSDTQYF. Full variable domain (remainder filled in from reference TRBV7-2 and TRBJ2-3): GAGVSQSPSNKVTEKGKDVELRCDPISGHTALYWYRQSLGQGLEFLIYFQGNSAPDKSGLPSDRFSAERTGGSVSTLTIQRTQQEDSAVYLCASSRQGSDTQYFGPGTRLTVL.

This chain connects TRBV7-6 to TRBJ1-3, with TRBD1 identical over 7 bases. Germline assignment: CDR1 SGHVS and CDR2 FNYEAQ. V shed 1 base, J shed 1 base, and the junction held 10 bases outside the gene matches. The length of the CDR3 is 18 residues. CDR3 amino acids: CASSLEETGPLSGNTIYF. CDR3 coding DNA: TGTGCCAGCAGCTTAGAGGAGACAGGGCCTCTTTCTGGAAACACCATATATTTT. Looking up the rest from reference TRBV7-6 and TRBJ1-3 gives the full variable domain: GAGVSQSPRYKVTKRGQDVALRCDPISGHVSLYWYRQALGQGPEFLTYFNYEAQQDKSGLPNDRFSAERPEGSISTLTIQRTEQRDSAMYRCASSLEETGPLSGNTIYFGEGSWLTVV.

The chain employs TRBV19 and TRBJ2-7; D gene unclear. Germline V gene data show CDR1 as LNHDA and CDR2 as SQIVND (reference sequence). V lost 5 bases and J lost 3, with 5 bases in between. This CDR3 spans 11 amino acids. CDR3 in amino acids: CASSLFYEQYF. Here the CDR3 DNA reads TGTGCCAGTAGTTTATTCTACGAGCAGTACTTC. Full variable domain (rest looked up from reference TRBV19 and TRBJ2-7): DGGITQSPKYLFRKEGQNVTLSCEQNLNHDAMYWYRQDPGQGLRLIYYSQIVNDFQKGDIAEGYSVSREKKESFPLTVTSAQKNPTAFYLCASSLFYEQYFGPGTRLTVT.

The V gene is TRBV7-2, the J gene TRBJ1-6; D is unclear. Germline CDR1 reads SGHTA; CDR2 reads FQGNSA. The CDR3 has 12 amino acids. V was pared by 1 base and J by 10 bases, with 5 bases between. The CDR3 DNA is TGTGCCAGCAGCTTAGGAGGGTCACCCCTCCACTTT. This codes for CASSLGGSPLHF.

DNA of the CDR3: TGCGCCAGCAGCCAAGGGGACAGCGATGATACGCAGTATTTT. Encoded protein: CASSQGDSDDTQYF. The V call is TRBV4-1, the J call TRBJ2-3, with TRBD1 identical over 7 bases. The germline gives CDR1 MGHRA, CDR2 YSYEKL. Losses at the gene ends were 1 base for V and 6 bases for J; bases not matched to a gene: 4. CDR3 length: 14 residues.

J is TRBJ1-2 and V is TRBV7-8, with D tentatively TRBD1 (5 bases). CDR1 SGHVS and CDR2 FQNEAQ come from the germline V gene. Trimming cost V 0 bases and J 5 bases, with 10 bases left between them. The CDR3 length is 14 residues. CDR3 sequence: CASSLARRGYGYTF. CDR3 nucleotides: TGTGCCAGCAGCTTAGCGCGGAGGGGTTATGGCTACACCTTC.

The chain is built from TRBV6-6 and TRBJ1-1; D call uncertain. Trimming left V 0 bases short and J 1 base short, with 6 bases between. The germline gives CDR1 MNHNY, CDR2 SVGAGI (reference sequence). The CDR3 totals 14 residues. CDR3: CASSYSRGNTEAFF. In nucleotides, the CDR3 is TGTGCCAGCAGTTACTCGCGGGGGAACACTGAAGCTTTCTTT.

Points on this clone: Other DNA sequences of this sample code for an identical CDR3. V is TRBV5-1 and J is TRBJ1-2, with 8 nucleotides matching TRBD1. Germline lookup yields CDR1 SGHRS and CDR2 YFSETQ. J was trimmed by 7 bases and V by 0 bases; bases with no gene match: 5. This CDR3 contains 14 residues. CDR3 amino acids: CASSLADRGSGYTF. CDR3 DNA: TGCGCCAGCAGCTTGGCCGACAGGGGCTCTGGCTACACCTTC.

V gene TRBV15 combines with J gene TRBJ2-2; 7 nucleotides agree with TRBD2. Germline V gives CDR1 LNHNV, CDR2 YYDKDF (reference sequence). The V segment lost 1 base and the J segment 2 bases; nucleotides outside the gene matches: 1. This CDR3 is built from 15 residues. This CDR3 is CATSRASGNTGELFF. The CDR3 DNA reads as TGTGCCACCAGCAGAGCTAGCGGAAACACCGGGGAGCTGTTTTTT.